Listed here are 11 T cell receptor beta chains from one sample, sequenced in a study of radiotherapy plus CTLA-4 blockade in lung cancer. Using immunoSEQ multiplex PCR, the repertoire was profiled, and TCRdb retains in-frame clones only, with some absent. The sample contains about 110,000 clones, about 85% of which appear only once. The sample consisted of peripheral blood, taken from a patient treated with radiotherapy plus ipilimumab. The receptors derive from a human donor with non-small cell lung cancer that progressed on radiotherapy plus ipilimumab. Some clones in this sample may be carry-over from other donors' samples.

The chain carries TRBV7-2 and TRBJ1-6, with D possibly being TRBD1 (5 bases). The CDR3 is 17 residues long. The V end lost 2 bases, the J end lost 0 bases, and 11 bases lay between the germline ends. Germline CDR1 SGHTA, CDR2 FQGNSA. CDR3 region: CASSLRGLSSYNSPLHF. CDR3 nucleotides: TGTGCCAGCAGCTTAAGGGGTCTTAGCTCCTATAATTCACCCCTCCACTTT.

This rearrangement joins TRBV7-2 to TRBJ1-2; D may be TRBD1 (6 bases). V was pared by 1 base and J by 4 bases, with 13 bases between. Germline CDR1 is SGHTA and CDR2 is FQGNSA. The CDR3 is 15 amino acids. DNA for the CDR3: TGTGCCAGCAGCTTAGGACCAGGGGCGGTCTATGGCTACACCTTC. The encoded protein is CASSLGPGAVYGYTF.

V and J are TRBV14 and TRBJ2-7; tentatively, D is TRBD2 (6 bases). This CDR3 region has 13 residues. Germline V gene sequence: CDR1 SGHDN, CDR2 FVKESK. Trimming removed 0 bases at V and 7 bases at J, with 10 bases between. The CDR3 spells CASSQDLGREQYF. CDR3 nucleotide sequence: TGTGCCAGCAGCCAAGATTTGGGGAGGGAGCAGTACTTC.

This chain connects TRBV5-4 to TRBJ2-5, with TRBD1 identical over 7 bases. CDR1 is SGHNT and CDR2 is YYREEE in the germline V gene (reference sequence). CDR3 length: 15 residues. Losses at the gene ends were 2 bases for V and 5 bases for J; bases not matched to a gene: 9. The CDR3 protein is CASSFPGQVGETQYF. CDR3 bases: TGTGCCAGCAGCTTTCCCGGACAGGTTGGGGAGACCCAGTACTTC.

This clone has only one observation. This rearrangement joins TRBV11-2 to TRBJ1-1; D remains unclear. V was shortened by 3 bases and J by 9 bases, with 14 bases between the two germline ends. CDR1 SGHAT and CDR2 FQNNGV come from the germline V gene. The CDR3 runs to 13 residues. CDR3 sequence reads: CASSLGFLGKAFF. The CDR3 region has the DNA TGTGCCAGCAGCTTGGGTTTTCTCGGTAAAGCTTTCTTT.

The V and J genes are TRBV19 and TRBJ1-4; 8 nucleotides line up with TRBD1. V dropped 7 bases and J dropped 7; count of bases not matched to a gene: 14. In germline, CDR1 is LNHDA, CDR2 SQIVND (reference sequence). This CDR3 is built from 16 residues. This chain's CDR3 is CASTPRFAGGSEKLFF. Written as DNA, the CDR3 is TGTGCCAGTACCCCTCGCTTTGCAGGGGGCAGTGAAAAACTGTTTTTT.

The rearrangement joins TRBV9 to TRBJ2-7; a weak D match, TRBD2 (7 bases). The CDR3 has 18 amino acids. Trimming cost V 0 bases and J 6 bases, with 25 bases left between them. Germline V CDR1 and CDR2: SGDLS, YYNGEE. CDR3 amino acids: CASSVAPFGGQGTIEQYF. As DNA, the CDR3 is TGTGCCAGCAGCGTAGCTCCGTTCGGGGGGCAGGGAACGATCGAGCAGTACTTC.

The chain uses TRBV28 and TRBJ1-3; TRBD1 is a possible D gene (5 bases). V was cut by 5 bases and J by 0 bases, with 14 bases left in between. The CDR3 length is 16 residues. The V gene's germline CDR1 is MDHEN and CDR2 SYDVKM. The CDR3, as DNA: TGTGCCAGCAGTAGCCCTAACGGGGCCTCTGGAAACACCATATATTTT. Protein product: CASSSPNGASGNTIYF.

V is TRBV7-2 and J is TRBJ2-5, with D possibly matching TRBD2 (6 bases). The CDR3 totals 15 residues. Germline values: CDR1 SGHTA, CDR2 FQGNSA. Between the trimmed V and J ends, which lost 1 base and 3 bases, there was a span of 12 bases. The CDR3 region is CASSLGPGVEETQYF. CDR3 DNA: TGTGCCAGCAGCTTAGGTCCGGGGGTCGAAGAGACCCAGTACTTC.

The gene calls are TRBV2 and TRBJ1-5; D might be TRBD1 (6 bases). This CDR3 has 12 amino acids. From germline, CDR1 is SNHLY and CDR2 FYNNEI. V was trimmed by 7 bases and J by 7 bases, leaving 11 bases between them. The CDR3 reads CASMGAGQPQHF. The CDR3 DNA follows: TGTGCCAGCATGGGGGCCGGGCAGCCCCAGCATTTT.

V usage is TRBV2 and J usage is TRBJ2-4; 13 bases are shared with TRBD2. Germline CDR1 and CDR2: SNHLY and FYNNEI. The CDR3 length is 20 residues. The ends lost 3 bases at V and 0 bases at J; junction bases unmatched: 11. The chain's CDR3 is CASSDSRGLAGPLAKNIQYF. The CDR3 coding sequence is TGTGCCAGCAGTGACTCCCGGGGACTAGCGGGGCCACTAGCCAAAAACATTCAGTACTTC. Drawing the rest from reference TRBV2 and TRBJ2-4, the complete variable domain is EPEVTQTPSHQVTQMGQEVILRCVPISNHLYFYWYRQILGQKVEFLVSFYNNEISEKSEIFDDQFSVERPDGSNFTLKIRSTKLEDSAMYFCASSDSRGLAGPLAKNIQYFGAGTRLSVL.